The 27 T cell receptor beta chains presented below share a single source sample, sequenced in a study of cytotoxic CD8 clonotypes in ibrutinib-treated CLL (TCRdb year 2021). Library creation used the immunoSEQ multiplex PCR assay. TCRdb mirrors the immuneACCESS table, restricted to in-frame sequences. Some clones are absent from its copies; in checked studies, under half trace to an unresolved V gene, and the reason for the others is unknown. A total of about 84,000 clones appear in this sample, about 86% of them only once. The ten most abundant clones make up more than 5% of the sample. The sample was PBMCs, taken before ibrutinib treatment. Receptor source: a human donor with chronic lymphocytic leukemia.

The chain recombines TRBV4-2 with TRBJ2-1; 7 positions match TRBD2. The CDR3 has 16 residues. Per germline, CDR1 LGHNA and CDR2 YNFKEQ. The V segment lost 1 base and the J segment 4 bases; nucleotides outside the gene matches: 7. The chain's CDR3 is CASSQAPGGPYNEQFF. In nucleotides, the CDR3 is TGTGCCAGCAGCCAAGCACCGGGAGGACCTTACAATGAGCAGTTCTTC.

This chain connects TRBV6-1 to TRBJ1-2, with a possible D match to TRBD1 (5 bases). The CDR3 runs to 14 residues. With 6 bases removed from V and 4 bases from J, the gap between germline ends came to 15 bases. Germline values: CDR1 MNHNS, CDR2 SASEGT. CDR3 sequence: CASSKGPLTYGYTF. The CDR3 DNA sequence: TGTGCCAGCAGCAAGGGACCGCTCACCTATGGCTACACCTTC.

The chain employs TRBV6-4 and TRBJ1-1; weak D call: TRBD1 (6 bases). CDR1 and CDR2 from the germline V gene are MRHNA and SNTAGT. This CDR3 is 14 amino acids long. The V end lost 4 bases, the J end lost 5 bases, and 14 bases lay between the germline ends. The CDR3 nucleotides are TGTGCCAGCAGTGTCGGGGGCGCGAGTACTGAAGCTTTCTTT. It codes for CASSVGGASTEAFF.

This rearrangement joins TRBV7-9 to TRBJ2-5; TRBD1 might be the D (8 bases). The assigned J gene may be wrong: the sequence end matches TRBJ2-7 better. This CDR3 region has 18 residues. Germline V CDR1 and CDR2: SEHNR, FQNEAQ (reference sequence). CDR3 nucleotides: TGTGCCAGCAGCGCCGAGACAGGGGAACTAGCGAAAAGGTACGAGCAGTACTTC. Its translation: CASSAETGELAKRYEQYF.

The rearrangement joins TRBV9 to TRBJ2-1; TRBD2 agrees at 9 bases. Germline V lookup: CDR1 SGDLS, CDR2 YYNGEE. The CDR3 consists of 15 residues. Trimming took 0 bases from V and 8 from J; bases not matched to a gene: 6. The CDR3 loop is CASSVGDSGSYEQFF. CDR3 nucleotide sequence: TGTGCCAGCAGCGTAGGGGATAGCGGGAGCTATGAGCAGTTCTTC. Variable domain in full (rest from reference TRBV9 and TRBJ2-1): DSGVTQTPKHLITATGQRVTLRCSPRSGDLSVYWYQQSLDQGLQFLIQYYNGEERAKGNILERFSAQQFPDLHSELNLSSLELGDSALYFCASSVGDSGSYEQFFGPGTRLTVL.

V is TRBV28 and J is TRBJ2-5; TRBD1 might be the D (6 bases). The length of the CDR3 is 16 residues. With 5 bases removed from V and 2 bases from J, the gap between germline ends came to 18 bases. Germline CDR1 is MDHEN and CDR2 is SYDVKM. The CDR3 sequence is CASSTGQRIDQETQYF. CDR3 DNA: TGTGCCAGCAGTACCGGACAGAGAATAGATCAAGAGACCCAGTACTTC.

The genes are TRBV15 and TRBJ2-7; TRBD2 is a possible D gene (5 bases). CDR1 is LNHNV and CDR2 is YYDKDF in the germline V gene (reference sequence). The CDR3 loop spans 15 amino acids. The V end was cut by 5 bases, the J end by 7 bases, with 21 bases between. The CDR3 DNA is TGTGCCACCAGCCCTTGGGGTGGCTTGGGAGAAGAGCAGTACTTC. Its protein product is CATSPWGGLGEEQYF. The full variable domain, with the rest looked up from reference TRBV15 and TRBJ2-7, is DAMVIQNPRYQVTQFGKPVTLSCSQTLNHNVMYWYQQKSSQAPKLLFHYYDKDFNNEADTPDNFQSRRPNTSFCFLDIRSPGLGDTAMYLCATSPWGGLGEEQYFGPGTRLTVT.

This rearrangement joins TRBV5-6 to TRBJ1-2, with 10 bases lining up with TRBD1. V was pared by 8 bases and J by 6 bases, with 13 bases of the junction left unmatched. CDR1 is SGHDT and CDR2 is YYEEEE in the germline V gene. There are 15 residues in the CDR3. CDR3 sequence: CASGTGATGTDGYTF. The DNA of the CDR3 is TGTGCCAGTGGGACAGGGGCGACGGGCACCGATGGCTACACCTTC.

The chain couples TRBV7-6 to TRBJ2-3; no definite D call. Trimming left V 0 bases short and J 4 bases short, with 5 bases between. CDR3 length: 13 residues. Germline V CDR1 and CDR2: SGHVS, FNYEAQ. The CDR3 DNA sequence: TGTGCCAGCAGCTTAGCGGGTTCAGATACGCAGTATTTT. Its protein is CASSLAGSDTQYF.

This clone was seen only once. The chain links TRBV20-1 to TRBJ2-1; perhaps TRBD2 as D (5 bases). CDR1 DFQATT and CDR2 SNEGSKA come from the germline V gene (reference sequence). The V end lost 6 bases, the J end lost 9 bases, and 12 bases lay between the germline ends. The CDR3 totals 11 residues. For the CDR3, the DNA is TGCAGTGCCGTCGAGGGTGGTGAGCAGTTCTTC. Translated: CSAVEGGEQFF.

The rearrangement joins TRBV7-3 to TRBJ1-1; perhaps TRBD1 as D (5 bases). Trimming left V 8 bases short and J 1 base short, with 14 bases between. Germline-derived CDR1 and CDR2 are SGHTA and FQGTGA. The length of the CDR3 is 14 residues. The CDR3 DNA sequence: TGTGCCAGCGTGGGGGGTCAGGAGAACACTGAAGCTTTCTTT. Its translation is CASVGGQENTEAFF.

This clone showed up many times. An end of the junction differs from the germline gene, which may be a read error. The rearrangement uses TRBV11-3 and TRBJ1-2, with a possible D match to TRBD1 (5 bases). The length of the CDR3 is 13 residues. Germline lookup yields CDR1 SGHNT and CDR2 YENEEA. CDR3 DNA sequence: TGTGCCAGCAGCTTACAGAGGTCAGGGATGGTTTTCTTC. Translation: CASSLQRSGMVFF.

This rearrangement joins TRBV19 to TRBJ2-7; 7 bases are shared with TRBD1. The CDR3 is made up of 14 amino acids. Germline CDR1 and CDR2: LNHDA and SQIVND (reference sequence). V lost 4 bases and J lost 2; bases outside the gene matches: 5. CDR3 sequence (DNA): TGTGCCAGTAGTAACCCCGGGACAGCCTACGAGCAGTACTTC. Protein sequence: CASSNPGTAYEQYF. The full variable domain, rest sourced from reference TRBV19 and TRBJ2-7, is DGGITQSPKYLFRKEGQNVTLSCEQNLNHDAMYWYRQDPGQGLRLIYYSQIVNDFQKGDIAEGYSVSREKKESFPLTVTSAQKNPTAFYLCASSNPGTAYEQYFGPGTRLTVT.

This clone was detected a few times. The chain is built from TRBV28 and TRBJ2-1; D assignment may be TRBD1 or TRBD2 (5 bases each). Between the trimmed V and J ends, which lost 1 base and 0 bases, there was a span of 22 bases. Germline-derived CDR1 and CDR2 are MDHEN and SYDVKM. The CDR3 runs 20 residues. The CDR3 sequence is CASSLFPRGPSGRSYNEQFF. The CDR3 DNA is TGTGCCAGCAGTTTATTCCCCCGGGGCCCAAGCGGCCGCTCCTACAATGAGCAGTTCTTC.

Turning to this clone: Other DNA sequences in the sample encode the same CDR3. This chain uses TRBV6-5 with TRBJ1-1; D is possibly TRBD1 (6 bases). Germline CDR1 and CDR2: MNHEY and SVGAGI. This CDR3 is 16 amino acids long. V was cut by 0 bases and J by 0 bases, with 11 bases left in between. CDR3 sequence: CASSYSTGSMNTEAFF. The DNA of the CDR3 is TGTGCCAGCAGTTACTCGACAGGAAGTATGAACACTGAAGCTTTCTTT.

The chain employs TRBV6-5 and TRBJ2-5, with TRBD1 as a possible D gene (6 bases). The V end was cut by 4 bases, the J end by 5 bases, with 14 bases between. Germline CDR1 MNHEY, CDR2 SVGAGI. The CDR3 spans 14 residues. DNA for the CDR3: TGTGCCAGCAGTTTAGACAGGTTGTTCGAGACCCAGTACTTC. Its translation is CASSLDRLFETQYF.

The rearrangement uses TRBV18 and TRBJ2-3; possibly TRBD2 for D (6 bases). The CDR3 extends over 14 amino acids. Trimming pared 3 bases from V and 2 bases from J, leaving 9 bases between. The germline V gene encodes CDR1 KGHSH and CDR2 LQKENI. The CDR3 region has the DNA TGTGCCAGCTCACCGGGACTCAACACAGATACGCAGTATTTT. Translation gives CASSPGLNTDTQYF.

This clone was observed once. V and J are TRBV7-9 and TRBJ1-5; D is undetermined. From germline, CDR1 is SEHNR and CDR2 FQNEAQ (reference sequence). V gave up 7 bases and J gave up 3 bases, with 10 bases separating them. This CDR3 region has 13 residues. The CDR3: CASTTEVNQPQHF. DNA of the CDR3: TGTGCCAGCACCACGGAGGTCAATCAGCCCCAGCATTTT.

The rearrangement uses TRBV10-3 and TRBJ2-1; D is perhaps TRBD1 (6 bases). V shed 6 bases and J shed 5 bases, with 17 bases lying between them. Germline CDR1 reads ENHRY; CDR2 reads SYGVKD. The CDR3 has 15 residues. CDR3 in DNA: TGTGCCATCAGCAGAGCACAGCAGGGGAACAATGAGCAGTTCTTC. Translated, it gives CAISRAQQGNNEQFF.

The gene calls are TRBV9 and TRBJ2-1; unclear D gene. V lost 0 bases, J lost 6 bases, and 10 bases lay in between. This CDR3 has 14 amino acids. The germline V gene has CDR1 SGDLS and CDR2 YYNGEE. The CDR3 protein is CASSVAMAINEQFF. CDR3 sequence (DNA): TGTGCCAGCAGCGTAGCTATGGCGATCAATGAGCAGTTCTTC.

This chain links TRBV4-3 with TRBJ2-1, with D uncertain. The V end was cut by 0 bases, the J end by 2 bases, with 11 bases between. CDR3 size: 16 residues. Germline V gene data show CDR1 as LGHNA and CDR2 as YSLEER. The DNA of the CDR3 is TGCGCCAGCAGCCAAGATGGTCGACCCCCCTACAATGAGCAGTTCTTC. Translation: CASSQDGRPPYNEQFF.

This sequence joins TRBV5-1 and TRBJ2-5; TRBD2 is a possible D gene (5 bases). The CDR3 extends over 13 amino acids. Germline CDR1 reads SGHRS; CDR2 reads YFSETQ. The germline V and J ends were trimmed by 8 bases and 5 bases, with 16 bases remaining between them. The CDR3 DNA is TGCGCCAGTCACGGAGCGGTAGGTGAGACCCAGTACTTC. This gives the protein CASHGAVGETQYF.

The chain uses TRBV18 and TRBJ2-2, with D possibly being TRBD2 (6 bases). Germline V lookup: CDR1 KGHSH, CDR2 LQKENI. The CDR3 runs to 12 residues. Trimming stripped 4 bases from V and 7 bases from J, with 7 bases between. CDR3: CASSQAGGELFF. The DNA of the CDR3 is TGTGCCAGCTCACAAGCGGGCGGGGAGCTGTTTTTT.

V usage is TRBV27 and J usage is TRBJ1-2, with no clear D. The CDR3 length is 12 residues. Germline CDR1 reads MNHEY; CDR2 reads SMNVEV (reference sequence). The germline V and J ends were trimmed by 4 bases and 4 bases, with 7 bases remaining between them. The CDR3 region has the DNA TGTGCCAGCAGTTCATCCGGCTATGGCTACACCTTC. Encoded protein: CASSSSGYGYTF.

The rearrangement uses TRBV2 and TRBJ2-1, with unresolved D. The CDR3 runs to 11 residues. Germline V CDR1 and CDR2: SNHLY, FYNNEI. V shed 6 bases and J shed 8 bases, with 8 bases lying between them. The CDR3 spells CASRTMDEQFF. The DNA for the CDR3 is TGTGCCAGCAGGACAATGGATGAGCAGTTCTTC.

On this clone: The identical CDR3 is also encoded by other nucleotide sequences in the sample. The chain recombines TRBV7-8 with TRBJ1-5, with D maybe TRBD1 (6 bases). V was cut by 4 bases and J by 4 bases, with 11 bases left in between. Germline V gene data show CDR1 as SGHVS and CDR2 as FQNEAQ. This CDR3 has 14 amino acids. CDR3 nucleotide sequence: TGTGCCAGCAGCTCTACAGGGAGGAATCAGCCCCAGCATTTT. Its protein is CASSSTGRNQPQHF. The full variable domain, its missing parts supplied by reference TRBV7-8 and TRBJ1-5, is GAGVSQSPRYKVAKRGQDVALRCDPISGHVSLFWYQQALGQGPEFLTYFQNEAQLDKSGLPSDRFFAERPEGSVSTLKIQRTQQEDSAVYLCASSSTGRNQPQHFGDGTRLSIL.

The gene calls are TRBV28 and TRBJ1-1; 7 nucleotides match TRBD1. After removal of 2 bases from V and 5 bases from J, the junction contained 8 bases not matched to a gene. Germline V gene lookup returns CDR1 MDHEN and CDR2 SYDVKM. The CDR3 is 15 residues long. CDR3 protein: CASSLRAGGRTEAFF. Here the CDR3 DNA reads TGTGCCAGCAGTTTAAGGGCAGGGGGAAGAACTGAAGCTTTCTTT.